This passage covers 31 T cell receptor beta chains from one sample sequenced in a study of regulatory T cells in long-lasting Graves disease. Time point specified: newly diagnosed GD, antithyroid drugs for less than 3 months. Scientists built the TCR library using RNA that was extracted from PBMCs. To make TCR beta libraries, researchers used iRepertoire HTBI primers and Arm-PCR of CDR3 regions. From the multiplex PCR reads, TCRdb called clonotypes with MiXCR, one entry per CDR3 protein. Seen here are about 620,000 distinct CDR3 sequences, 16% observed once, and the top ten hold 18%. These same data were also listed under a study on T cells in Graves' hyperthyroidism and ophthalmopathy.

The sample here was peripheral blood mononuclear cells (PBMCs), taken at new diagnosis, from a patient treated with antithyroid drugs. The receptors come from a young woman with Graves disease.

V gene TRBV30 combines with J gene TRBJ2-7; no clear D gene. The V end lost 3 bases, the J end lost 0 bases, and 12 bases lay between the germline ends. The germline gives CDR1 GTSNPN, CDR2 SVGIG (reference sequence). The CDR3 totals 14 residues. The CDR3 sequence: CAWSLRSASYEQYF. In nucleotides, the CDR3 is TGTGCCTGGAGCCTCAGGAGCGCCTCCTACGAGCAGTACTTC.

The genes are TRBV3-1 and TRBJ2-1; 8 bases are shared with TRBD2. CDR1 and CDR2 (germline): LGHDT, YNNKEL (reference sequence). There are 17 residues in the CDR3. The J segment lost 6 bases and the V segment lost 4 bases, leaving 14 bases of the junction unmatched. For the CDR3, the DNA is TGTGCCAGCAGCCGGCTCACTAGCGGAGCCCTCGGCAATGAGCAGTTCTTC. Amino acids: CASSRLTSGALGNEQFF.

This clonotype was seen a few times. The chain couples TRBV29-1 to TRBJ1-2, with D possibly TRBD1 on 6 matching bases. The CDR3 spans 11 residues. Germline CDR1 and CDR2: SQVTM and ANQGSEA. The V gene lost 8 bases and the J gene lost 5 bases, with 12 bases spanning the gap. The chain's CDR3 is CSSSGQYGYTF. DNA of the CDR3: TGCAGCTCATCAGGACAGTATGGCTACACCTTC.

This chain links TRBV30 with TRBJ1-3, with D unclear. CDR3 length: 13 amino acids. The germline V gene has CDR1 GTSNPN and CDR2 SVGIG (reference sequence). V was shortened by 2 bases and J by 0 bases, with 5 bases between the two germline ends. CDR3 DNA sequence: TGTGCCTGGAGTTTTCTCTCTGGAAACACCATATATTTT. Amino acids: CAWSFLSGNTIYF.

With respect to this clonotype: A much larger clonotype is one base distant, so this may be a read error. This rearrangement joins TRBV27 to TRBJ1-1; TRBD1 aligns across 7 bases. CDR1 and CDR2 (germline): MNHEY, SMNVEV (reference sequence). J gave up 4 bases and V 4 bases, and 6 bases lay outside the gene matches. This CDR3 is built from 14 residues. The CDR3 sequence: CASSYTGVSTEAFF. In DNA, the CDR3 is TGTGCCAGCAGTTACACAGGGGTGAGCACTGAAGCTTTCTTT.

This clonotype was counted ten times or more. The chain links TRBV7-2 to TRBJ2-5, with 7 bases that match TRBD2. J lost 5 bases, V lost 3 bases, and 3 bases had no gene match. Germline lookup yields CDR1 SGHTA and CDR2 FQGNSA. This CDR3 spans 13 amino acids. As DNA, the CDR3 is TGTGCCAGCAGCTTGGGGGGGTCGGAGACCCAGTACTTC. Translated, it gives CASSLGGSETQYF.

The chain carries TRBV5-4 and TRBJ2-2, with D perhaps matching TRBD1 or TRBD2 (5 bases each). CDR3 length: 17 amino acids. Germline-derived CDR1 and CDR2 are SGHNT and YYREEE (reference sequence). V was cut by 4 bases and J by 6 bases, with 22 bases left in between. Written as DNA, the CDR3 is TGTGCCAGCAGCGTCCCGGGGACCGCATCTTGGGCCGGGGAGCTGTTTTTT. Translation gives CASSVPGTASWAGELFF.

This clonotype was recorded a few times. The rearrangement links TRBV7-2 to TRBJ2-7; D perhaps matches TRBD2 (5 bases). The CDR3 has 16 amino acids. The V end lost 6 bases, the J end lost 2 bases, and 20 bases lay between the germline ends. Germline loops: CDR1 SGHTA, CDR2 FQGNSA. This chain's CDR3 is CASRRTFDPSPYEQYF. DNA for the CDR3: TGTGCCAGCAGGAGGACTTTCGATCCATCCCCCTACGAGCAGTACTTC.

Regarding this clonotype: The junction differs from germline at one of its ends, possibly a read error. This chain connects TRBV20-1 to TRBJ2-1; 7 nucleotides align to TRBD1. The CDR3 is 12 residues long. Germline CDR1 and CDR2: DFQATT and SNEGSKA (reference sequence). The CDR3 is CGAPTGAYEQFF. CDR3 in DNA: TGCGGTGCTCCCACAGGGGCATACGAGCAGTTCTTC.

This clonotype was recorded at least ten times. J is TRBJ1-1 and V is TRBV20-1; D is ambiguous. The V and J ends lost 3 bases and 4 bases respectively, with 12 bases between them. This CDR3 spans 13 amino acids. CDR1 DFQATT and CDR2 SNEGSKA come from the germline V gene (reference sequence). CDR3 DNA: TGCAGTGCTAGTCAGGCTACCTCCACTGAAGCTTTCTTT. It encodes CSASQATSTEAFF.

This clonotype was seen at least ten times. The chain has TRBV5-6 and TRBJ1-1; D unclear. Germline V gene data show CDR1 as SGHDT and CDR2 as YYEEEE. Trimming removed 2 bases from V and 10 bases from J, with 18 bases in between. This CDR3 contains 14 residues. CDR3 sequence: CASSFQTTLRRAFF. CDR3 nucleotide sequence: TGTGCCAGCAGCTTCCAAACTACCTTGAGAAGAGCTTTCTTT.

The rearrangement uses TRBV2 and TRBJ2-5; no clear D. The CDR3 consists of 13 residues. V lost 8 bases and J 1 base, leaving 11 bases between the germline ends. CDR1 SNHLY and CDR2 FYNNEI come from the germline V gene. Here the CDR3 reads CASGIWSQETQYF. The CDR3, as DNA: TGTGCCAGCGGCATCTGGTCCCAAGAGACCCAGTACTTC.

V is TRBV5-1 and J is TRBJ1-5, with a tentative D call TRBD1 (6 bases). The V end lost 3 bases, the J end lost 7 bases, and 17 bases lay between the germline ends. Looked up from germline, CDR1 is SGHRS and CDR2 is YFSETQ. The CDR3 runs 15 residues. CDR3 sequence: CASSYDPGDGQPQHF. CDR3 DNA sequence: TGCGCCAGCAGCTACGACCCAGGGGACGGCCAGCCCCAGCATTTT.

This clonotype was seen many times. DNA for the CDR3: TGTGCCAGCAGTCCGGACCGTTGGCACACCTTC. Amino acids: CASSPDRWHTF. This chain joins TRBV7-9 and TRBJ1-2; D unclear. Germline V gives CDR1 SEHNR, CDR2 FQNEAQ (reference sequence). This CDR3 is 11 amino acids long. V lost 6 bases and J 12 bases, leaving 14 bases between the germline ends. The whole variable domain, remainder taken from reference TRBV7-9 and TRBJ1-2, is DTGVSQNPRHKITKRGQNVTFRCDPISEHNRLYWYRQTLGQGPEFLTYFQNEAQLEKSRLLSDRFSAERPKGSFSTLEIQRTEQGDSAMYLCASSPDRWHTFGSGTRLTVV.

The chain combines TRBV7-9 with TRBJ2-1; 13 nucleotides agree with TRBD2. The CDR3 extends over 15 amino acids. V was clipped by 5 bases and J by 6 bases; unmatched bases: 4. Per the germline V gene, CDR1 is SEHNR and CDR2 is FQNEAQ (reference sequence). CDR3 residues: CASSPRTSGSNEQFF. Here the CDR3 DNA reads TGTGCCAGCAGCCCAAGGACTAGCGGGAGCAATGAGCAGTTCTTC.

The sample holds many counts of this clonotype. The chain links TRBV28 to TRBJ2-5, with D possibly matching TRBD1 (6 bases). V lost 2 bases, J lost 2 bases, and 24 bases lay in between. The CDR3 consists of 19 residues. Germline assignment: CDR1 MDHEN and CDR2 SYDVKM. The CDR3 sequence is CASSLAPGTWTDSQETQYF. CDR3 in DNA: TGTGCCAGCAGTTTAGCACCGGGAACGTGGACAGACAGTCAAGAGACCCAGTACTTC.

This clonotype was observed a single time. This rearrangement joins TRBV20-1 to TRBJ1-5; possibly TRBD1 for D (5 bases). With 1 base removed from V and 7 bases from J, the gap between germline ends came to 20 bases. The CDR3 extends over 16 amino acids. CDR1 and CDR2 (germline): DFQATT, SNEGSKA (reference sequence). The CDR3 DNA reads as TGCAGTGCTAGAGGTGGAGGGGAAGACAGTCAACAGCCCCAGCATTTT. Translated: CSARGGGEDSQQPQHF.

In its sample, this clonotype was seen many times. V gene TRBV28 combines with J gene TRBJ2-5; 9 nucleotides agree with TRBD2. In germline, CDR1 is MDHEN, CDR2 SYDVKM. The CDR3 runs to 15 residues. V lost 10 bases, J lost 5 bases, and 14 bases stayed unmatched. The CDR3 loop is CATNRAGGPGETQYF. The CDR3 DNA reads as TGTGCCACCAATCGGGCGGGAGGGCCGGGGGAGACCCAGTACTTC.

This clonotype appeared many times. The V gene is TRBV6-2 or TRBV6-3, the J gene TRBJ2-7; 9 positions agree with TRBD1. CDR3 length equals 17 residues. CDR1 MNHEY and CDR2 SVGEGT come from the germline V gene. V gave up 0 bases and J gave up 5 bases; unmatched junction bases: 11. CDR3 bases: TGTGCCAGCAGTTACTCCCCTCGGACAGGGGAGTATAACGAGCAGTACTTC. This codes for CASSYSPRTGEYNEQYF.

This clonotype has at least ten counts. The genes are TRBV7-2 and TRBJ2-3; a weak D match, TRBD2 (5 bases). The CDR3 has 15 residues. The germline V and J ends were trimmed by 7 bases and 0 bases, with 14 bases remaining between them. Germline V lookup: CDR1 SGHTA, CDR2 FQGNSA. CDR3 region: CASNKAEISTDTQYF. The CDR3 nucleotides read TGTGCCAGCAACAAAGCGGAAATTAGCACAGATACGCAGTATTTT.

This clonotype was seen ten or more times. This chain connects TRBV15 to TRBJ1-1; no firm D call. From germline, CDR1 is LNHNV and CDR2 YYDKDF (reference sequence). This CDR3 has 16 residues. V was cut by 3 bases and J by 0 bases, with 14 bases left in between. The CDR3 DNA sequence: TGTGCCACCAGCAGTCCCCGTGTACACCTGAACACTGAAGCTTTCTTT. It translates to CATSSPRVHLNTEAFF.

A word on this clonotype: A read error is possible here, since a much larger clone lies one base away. V is TRBV20-1 and J is TRBJ2-3; 10 nucleotides line up with TRBD2. This CDR3 region has 16 residues. CDR1 is DFQATT and CDR2 is SNEGSKA in the germline V gene (reference sequence). CDR3 sequence: CSARGVASGSTGTQYF. The CDR3 coding sequence is TGCAGTGCTAGAGGGGTGGCTAGCGGGAGCACAGGTACGCAGTATTTT.

The chain carries TRBV6-1 and TRBJ2-7; 8 positions match TRBD2. Germline CDR1 and CDR2: MNHNS and SASEGT. The CDR3 is 12 amino acids. Trimming at V came to 8 bases and at J to 6 bases, leaving 6 bases not matched to a gene. The CDR3 sequence is CASGGTSFEQYF. The CDR3 bases are TGTGCCAGCGGTGGGACTAGTTTCGAGCAGTACTTC.

This rearrangement joins TRBV6-2 or TRBV6-3 to TRBJ1-2, with 7 bases that match TRBD1. Losses at the gene ends were 6 bases for V and 4 bases for J; bases not matched to a gene: 8. Germline V CDR1 and CDR2: MNHEY, SVGEGT. This CDR3 spans 14 amino acids. CDR3 sequence reads: CASREGQRAYGYTF. In DNA, the CDR3 is TGTGCCAGCAGGGAGGGACAGAGAGCCTATGGCTACACCTTC.

The table lists this clonotype with many counts. A clone one base away is much larger, so this may be a read error. The chain links TRBV12-3 or TRBV12-4 to TRBJ1-5; D is uncertain. CDR3 length: 12 residues. V lost 2 bases and J 5 bases, leaving 4 bases between the germline ends. The CDR3, as DNA: TGTGCCAGCAGTTTAAGCGATCAGCCCCAGCATTTT. Protein: CASSLSDQPQHF.

This clonotype has at least ten counts. The chain employs TRBV7-6 and TRBJ1-1; no firm D call. CDR1 is SGHVS and CDR2 is FNYEAQ in the germline V gene. Trimming took off 6 bases at V and 0 bases at J, with 11 bases between the two ends. This CDR3 is 14 amino acids long. DNA for the CDR3: TGTGCCAGCAGTCCATTGGCGGTGAACACTGAAGCTTTCTTT. Amino acid sequence: CASSPLAVNTEAFF.

This clonotype has a count of ten or more. The CDR3 sequence: CASRTGGIVDQPQHF. The CDR3 nucleotides are TGTGCCAGCAGGACAGGGGGTATCGTGGATCAGCCCCAGCATTTT. The chain has TRBV2 and TRBJ1-5, with 9 nucleotides matching TRBD1. V gave up 6 bases and J gave up 5 bases; unmatched junction bases: 8. The CDR3 has 15 residues. The germline V gene encodes CDR1 SNHLY and CDR2 FYNNEI.

This clonotype was picked up many times. The rearrangement joins TRBV28 to TRBJ1-1; weak D call: TRBD1 (5 bases). With 6 bases removed from V and 5 bases from J, the gap between germline ends came to 13 bases. The CDR3 consists of 13 residues. The germline CDR1 and CDR2 sequences are MDHEN and SYDVKM. DNA for the CDR3: TGTGCCAGCAGACTAAATGGGGCGACTGAAGCTTTCTTT. As protein: CASRLNGATEAFF.

There are a few counts of this clonotype. This sequence joins TRBV11-2 and TRBJ2-5, with D perhaps matching TRBD1 (6 bases). Trimming stripped 1 base from V and 3 bases from J, with 18 bases between. The CDR3 consists of 17 residues. Germline CDR1 SGHAT, CDR2 FQNNGV. CDR3 region: CASSLAGAGRAEETQYF. CDR3 bases: TGTGCCAGCAGCTTAGCAGGGGCCGGGCGGGCTGAAGAGACCCAGTACTTC.

The J gene is TRBJ2-7, the V gene TRBV28, with a possible D match to TRBD1 (8 bases). The V gene's germline CDR1 is MDHEN and CDR2 SYDVKM. This CDR3 has 16 residues. V was trimmed by 4 bases and J by 5 bases, leaving 21 bases between them. Here the CDR3 reads CASSSGQGGGLDEQYF. CDR3 nucleotide sequence: TGTGCCAGCAGTTCCGGACAGGGCGGGGGTTTGGACGAGCAGTACTTC.

The sample holds a few counts of this clonotype. This chain's CDR3 is CASRKGQGAVNQPQHF. The CDR3 bases are TGTGCCAGCAGGAAGGGGCAGGGGGCCGTCAATCAGCCCCAGCATTTT. The V and J genes are TRBV6-1 and TRBJ1-5; 8 bases are shared with TRBD1. There are 16 residues in the CDR3. V was pared by 6 bases and J by 3 bases, with 10 bases of the junction left unmatched. Germline assignment: CDR1 MNHNS and CDR2 SASEGT.